This TCR beta chain derives from a study of T-cell reconstitution after alpha-beta-depleted transplantation in children. Unique molecular identifiers were incorporated into the prepared TCRbeta library. Each CDR3 protein gets one entry after TCRdb re-called the PCR reads with MiXCR. The table shows nearly 550,000 distinct CDR3 sequences, with around 16% occurring only once. This clonotype was sampled from a human donor who donated a stem cell graft to a child with acute lymphoblastic leukemia. Here the sequenced sample was PBMCs from the stem cell graft donor, taken from the stem cell graft.

The DNA of the CDR3 is TGTGCCAGCAGCTTTAGACTAGATACGCAGTATTTT. Translation gives CASSFRLDTQYF. The J gene is TRBJ2-3, the V gene TRBV5-6, with D uncertain. CDR3 length equals 12 residues. Germline CDR1 SGHDT, CDR2 YYEEEE. The V gene lost 2 bases and the J gene lost 5 bases, with 6 bases spanning the gap.